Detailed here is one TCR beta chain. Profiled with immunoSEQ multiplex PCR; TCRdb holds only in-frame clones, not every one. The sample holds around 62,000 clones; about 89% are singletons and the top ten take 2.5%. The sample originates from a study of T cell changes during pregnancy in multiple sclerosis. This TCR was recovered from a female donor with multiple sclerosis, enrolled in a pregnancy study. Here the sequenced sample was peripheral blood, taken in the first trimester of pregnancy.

CDR3 protein: CAVHLSGGAGTGELFF. The CDR3 DNA is TGTGCCGTACACCTAAGCGGGGGGGCAGGAACCGGGGAGCTGTTTTTT. This chain joins TRBV2 and TRBJ2-2, with 10 bases that match TRBD2. Trimming removed 11 bases from V and 5 bases from J; junction bases left unmatched: 14. The V gene's germline CDR1 is SNHLY and CDR2 FYNNEI. The CDR3 length is 16 residues.